This T cell receptor (beta chain) originates from a study of T cell responses to AZD1222 COVID-19 vaccine. Details on this clone: Antigen unknown.

Study observations and caveats: Clonal diversity was possibly underestimated, and white British individuals and females predominated among donors.

The CDR3 has 15 residues. CDR1 MGHDK and CDR2 SYGVNS come from the germline V gene. Trimming pared 3 bases from V and 6 bases from J, leaving 12 bases between. This table comes from immunoSEQ multiplex PCR, and its TCRdb copy is limited to in-frame clones, with some not included. The table includes 100,000 to 120,000 clones, approximately 90% detected once. The sequencing used peripheral blood, collected on day 0 of AZD1222 vaccination. The source of this sequence is an adult in good health. The chain combines TRBV25-1 with TRBJ1-6; a possible D gene is TRBD1 (5 bases). CDR3 protein: CASSDPDSINSPLHF. As DNA, the CDR3 is TGTGCCAGCAGTGACCCCGACAGCATTAATTCACCCCTCCACTTT.